A selection of T cell receptor beta chains follows, all from one sample in a study of shared clonotypes between healthy human individuals. The method was immunoSEQ multiplex PCR; TCRdb's version includes in-frame clones alone and lacks a portion of them. The repertoire holds around 500,000 clones, with 76% as singletons. What was sequenced was PBMCs. Source of these receptors: a woman in her thirties or forties in good health. Some clones in this sample may be carry-over from other donors' samples. Both conserved end residues are part of each CDR3. D genes are given only for firm matches. Clone size is given for some rows only: seen once, a few or many times, or a class if the clone is expanded.

J: TRBJ2-2
size: .
D: TRBD1
V: TRBV9
CDR3: CASSGRDRVEANTGELFF
DNA: TGTGCCAGCAGCGGCCGGGACAGGGTAGAGGCGAACACCGGGGAGCTGTTTTTT

J: TRBJ2-3
size: .
D: .
V: TRBV9
CDR3: CASSLAAGADTQYF
DNA: TGTGCCAGCAGCTTGGCCGCGGGTGCAGATACGCAGTATTTT

J: TRBJ2-1
size: .
D: TRBD1
V: TRBV4-1
CDR3: CASSQTLLGQEGRTEQFF
DNA: TGCGCCAGCAGCCAAACGCTATTGGGACAGGAGGGACGCACTGAGCAGTTCTTC

J: TRBJ2-7
size: .
D: TRBD1
V: TRBV6-5
CDR3: CASSSLTGHFEQYF
DNA: TGTGCCAGCAGTTCCCTGACAGGGCACTTCGAGCAGTACTTC

J: TRBJ2-3
size: .
D: .
V: TRBV27
CDR3: CASSFGDPSTDTQYF
DNA: TGTGCCAGCAGTTTTGGAGATCCTAGCACAGATACGCAGTATTTT

J: TRBJ1-5
size: once
D: TRBD1
V: TRBV28
CDR3: CASSFHGTGYPQDSNQPQHF
DNA: TGTGCCAGCAGTTTTCATGGGACAGGCTATCCTCAGGATAGCAATCAGCCCCAGCATTTT

J: TRBJ2-7
size: .
D: .
V: TRBV27
CDR3: CASSHVYSYEQYF
DNA: TGTGCCAGCAGTCACGTGTACTCCTACGAGCAGTACTTC

J: TRBJ2-5
size: .
D: TRBD2
V: TRBV11-1
CDR3: CASSLGVAGEETQYF
DNA: TGTGCCAGCAGCTTAGGGGTAGCGGGAGAAGAGACCCAGTACTTC

J: TRBJ1-3
size: .
D: TRBD1
V: TRBV9
CDR3: CASSVSGTGVSLSGNTIYF
DNA: TGTGCCAGCAGCGTCTCCGGGACAGGGGTCTCGCTATCTGGAAACACCATATATTTT

J: TRBJ1-2
size: few
D: .
V: TRBV28
CDR3: CASSGDGGVDGYTF
DNA: TGTGCCAGCAGTGGAGATGGTGGGGTTGATGGCTACACCTTC

J: TRBJ2-5
size: few
D: TRBD1
V: TRBV4-2
CDR3: CASSQAMGTGRETQYF
DNA: TGTGCCAGCAGCCAAGCGATGGGGACAGGGAGAGAGACCCAGTACTTC

J: TRBJ2-7
size: .
D: TRBD1
V: TRBV9
CDR3: CASSLRQGVAYEQYF
DNA: TGTGCCAGCAGCTTACGACAGGGGGTGGCCTACGAGCAGTACTTC

J: TRBJ1-5
size: few
D: .
V: TRBV28
CDR3: CASSGNQPQHF
DNA: TGTGCCAGCAGCGGCAATCAGCCCCAGCATTTT

J: TRBJ2-2
size: .
D: .
V: TRBV5-5
CDR3: CASSLQVPANTGELFF
DNA: TGTGCCAGCAGCTTGCAAGTGCCCGCGAACACCGGGGAGCTGTTTTTT

J: TRBJ2-5
size: .
D: .
V: TRBV5-1
CDR3: CASRESTQETQYF
DNA: TGCGCCAGCAGAGAGTCCACCCAAGAGACCCAGTACTTC

J: TRBJ2-5
size: .
D: .
V: TRBV7-8
CDR3: CASSLMGETQYF
DNA: TGTGCCAGCAGCTTAATGGGCGAGACCCAGTACTTC

J: TRBJ1-5
size: .
D: .
V: TRBV6-5
CDR3: CASRKGRNQPQHF
DNA: TGTGCCAGCAGAAAGGGGCGCAATCAGCCCCAGCATTTT

J: TRBJ2-3
size: once
D: .
V: TRBV18
CDR3: CASSPLLTRTDTQYF
DNA: TGTGCCAGCTCACCACTTTTAACCCGGACAGATACGCAGTATTTT

J: TRBJ2-2
size: .
D: TRBD2
V: TRBV5-6
CDR3: CASSLSSGSTGELFF
DNA: TGTGCCAGCAGCTTATCAAGCGGGAGCACCGGGGAGCTGTTTTTT

J: TRBJ2-4
size: .
D: TRBD2
V: TRBV28
CDR3: CASSLSPRGRTPGAKNIQYF
DNA: TGTGCCAGCAGTTTATCGCCGCGCGGGAGGACCCCCGGGGCCAAAAACATTCAGTACTTC

J: TRBJ1-2
size: .
D: TRBD1
V: TRBV6-6
CDR3: CASSPTGIGYTF
DNA: TGTGCCAGCAGTCCGACAGGGATTGGCTACACCTTC

J: TRBJ2-7
size: once
D: TRBD1
V: TRBV18
CDR3: CASSPGQSYEQYF
DNA: TGTGCCAGCTCACCGGGACAGTCCTACGAGCAGTACTTC

J: TRBJ2-1
size: .
D: .
V: TRBV4-2
CDR3: CASSQDVLGREQFF
DNA: TGTGCCAGCAGCCAAGATGTTTTGGGTCGTGAGCAGTTCTTC

J: TRBJ2-4
size: .
D: .
V: TRBV27
CDR3: CASRGTRPAKNIQYF
DNA: TGTGCCAGCAGGGGGACAAGACCAGCCAAAAACATTCAGTACTTC

J: TRBJ2-5
size: .
D: TRBD2
V: TRBV2
CDR3: CATGRTRLAGGETQYF
DNA: TGTGCTACCGGAAGGACGAGACTAGCTGGGGGGGAGACCCAGTACTTC

J: TRBJ1-5
size: .
D: TRBD1
V: TRBV2
CDR3: CASGQGAGGNQPQHF
DNA: TGTGCCAGCGGACAGGGGGCCGGGGGCAATCAGCCCCAGCATTTT

J: TRBJ2-7
size: .
D: .
V: TRBV28
CDR3: CATHGRSYEQYF
DNA: TGTGCCACCCACGGGCGGTCCTACGAGCAGTACTTC

J: TRBJ2-7
size: .
D: .
V: TRBV30
CDR3: CAWSVSSRRDEQYF
DNA: TGTGCCTGGAGTGTCTCCTCCCGGCGAGACGAGCAGTACTTC

J: TRBJ1-4
size: .
D: TRBD1
V: TRBV27
CDR3: CASSFLGQHNEKLFF
DNA: TGTGCCAGCAGTTTCTTGGGACAGCATAATGAAAAGCTGTTTTTT

J: TRBJ1-4
size: .
D: TRBD1
V: TRBV5-1
CDR3: CASSLGQGRSAEKLFF
DNA: TGCGCCAGCAGCTTGGGACAGGGAAGGTCCGCGGAAAAACTGTTTTTT

J: TRBJ1-2
size: .
D: TRBD1
V: TRBV30
CDR3: CAWTGTGGSGYGYTF
DNA: TGTGCCTGGACCGGGACAGGGGGCTCGGGCTATGGCTACACCTTC

J: TRBJ2-1
size: .
D: .
V: TRBV7-2
CDR3: CASSLVAGRAYNEQFF
DNA: TGTGCCAGCAGCTTAGTGGCAGGGCGGGCCTACAATGAGCAGTTCTTC

J: TRBJ2-5
size: few
D: .
V: TRBV28
CDR3: CASSSPGDISGETQYF
DNA: TGTGCCAGCAGTTCCCCAGGTGACATTTCTGGGGAGACCCAGTACTTC

J: TRBJ1-4
size: .
D: .
V: TRBV29-1
CDR3: CSVERGEKLFF
DNA: TGCAGCGTTGAACGGGGGGAAAAACTGTTTTTT

J: TRBJ2-2
size: .
D: .
V: TRBV5-6
CDR3: CASSLAGLRPGELFF
DNA: TGTGCCAGCAGCTTGGCAGGGTTGCGCCCGGGGGAGCTGTTTTTT

J: TRBJ1-1
size: few
D: .
V: TRBV19
CDR3: CASSIWADEAFF
DNA: TGTGCCAGTAGTATTTGGGCCGATGAAGCTTTCTTT

J: TRBJ2-2
size: .
D: TRBD1
V: TRBV19
CDR3: CASLGQAYTGELFF
DNA: TGTGCCAGTCTAGGACAGGCTTACACCGGGGAGCTGTTTTTT

J: TRBJ1-5
size: few
D: .
V: TRBV19
CDR3: CASSIQGGNQPQHF
DNA: TGTGCCAGTAGCATACAGGGAGGGAATCAGCCCCAGCATTTT

J: TRBJ2-7
size: few
D: .
V: TRBV6-1
CDR3: CASSDQSGESYEQYF
DNA: TGTGCCAGCAGTGACCAGAGTGGAGAATCCTACGAGCAGTACTTC

J: TRBJ2-2
size: .
D: TRBD1
V: TRBV2
CDR3: CASGTANTGELFF
DNA: TGTGCCAGCGGGACAGCCAACACCGGGGAGCTGTTTTTT

J: TRBJ1-3
size: .
D: TRBD1
V: TRBV9
CDR3: CASSPPRDRGDLRNTIYF
DNA: TGTGCCAGCAGCCCCCCTAGGGACAGGGGAGATCTTAGAAACACCATATATTTT

J: TRBJ1-2
size: .
D: TRBD1
V: TRBV7-2
CDR3: CASSLDQGGHYGYTF
DNA: TGTGCCAGCAGCTTAGACCAGGGGGGGCATTATGGCTACACCTTC

J: TRBJ1-2
size: .
D: .
V: TRBV27
CDR3: CASSLSGIYGYTF
DNA: TGTGCCAGCAGTTTATCGGGGATCTATGGCTACACCTTC

J: TRBJ2-3
size: .
D: TRBD1
V: TRBV5-1
CDR3: CASSIDRGTDTQYF
DNA: TGCGCCAGCAGCATCGACAGGGGCACAGATACGCAGTATTTT

J: TRBJ1-1
size: .
D: TRBD1
V: TRBV18
CDR3: CASSPLGQQNTEAFF
DNA: TGTGCCAGCTCACCATTGGGACAGCAGAACACTGAAGCTTTCTTT

J: TRBJ2-5
size: .
D: TRBD2
V: TRBV5-1
CDR3: CASSLGGAGGLQETQYF
DNA: TGCGCCAGCAGCCTAGGTGGCGCGGGAGGGCTCCAAGAGACCCAGTACTTC

J: TRBJ1-3
size: .
D: .
V: TRBV7-2
CDR3: CASSQQGRYSGNTIYF
DNA: TGTGCCAGCAGCCAACAGGGCCGTTACTCTGGAAACACCATATATTTT

J: TRBJ2-2
size: .
D: TRBD2
V: TRBV7-7
CDR3: CASSLGLAGGPNTGELFF
DNA: TGTGCCAGCAGCTTAGGCCTAGCGGGAGGCCCGAACACCGGGGAGCTGTTTTTT

J: TRBJ1-1
size: .
D: TRBD1
V: TRBV9
CDR3: CASSPWTGRNTEAFF
DNA: TGTGCCAGCAGCCCTTGGACAGGGCGGAACACTGAAGCTTTCTTT

J: TRBJ2-7
size: .
D: .
V: TRBV4-3
CDR3: CASSQDQTGVIYEQYF
DNA: TGCGCCAGCAGCCAAGATCAGACGGGAGTGATCTACGAGCAGTACTTC

J: TRBJ2-7
size: few
D: TRBD2
V: TRBV9
CDR3: CASSRGGLAGRDEQYF
DNA: TGTGCCAGCAGCCGGGGCGGACTAGCGGGAAGGGACGAGCAGTACTTC